The TCR beta chain described here comes from a study of human T cells and chemical hapten exposure. On the study more broadly: Skin on the upper inner arm, approximately 2 cm by approximately 2 cm in size, was sensitized with 2% DPC. The patient population, which was mostly female, had alopecia areata, totalis or universalis.

Many counts were recorded for this clonotype. V trimming: 6 bases; J trimming: 4 bases; junction bases outside the gene matches: 9. The CDR3 has 16 residues. The study's library attached unique molecular identifiers to single cDNA molecules. TCRdb re-called the RACE reads with MiXCR, one entry per CDR3 protein. The sample consists of tens of thousands of distinct CDR3 sequences, 9.5% to 10% of them appearing once. Time point: patch test 2, 6 weeks after DPC sensitization. Treatment noted: therapeutic diphenylcyclopropenone sensitization with weekly scalp DPC. This chain joins TRBV12-3 or TRBV12-4 and TRBJ1-5; 10 nucleotides match TRBD1. The receptor was isolated from a woman aged 50 to 65 with alopecia areata. Some clones in this sample may be carry-over from other donors' samples. Source: whole blood, taken in connection with sensitization to the hapten diphenylcyclopropenone (DPC). CDR3 region: CASRDRQGARNQPQHF. CDR3 bases: TGTGCCAGCAGGGATAGACAGGGGGCTCGGAATCAGCCCCAGCATTTT.